One sample yielded the 31 T cell receptor beta chains listed below, sequenced in a study of CD8 T cell repertoires and HIV-1 epitope variants. Here immunoSEQ multiplex PCR was the method, and the copy in TCRdb shows in-frame clones only, minus some. The top ten clones hold about two fifths of a sample with approximately 2,800 clones, about two thirds of them seen once. What these receptors recognize is not known. Source material: cultured CD8+ T cells derived from PBMCs. Every receptor here comes from a male donor with HIV.

The rearrangement links TRBV28 to TRBJ1-2; TRBD1 matches at 9 bases. The junction had 5 bases not matched to a gene; V was cut back by 6 bases and J by 3 bases. CDR3 length equals 14 residues. Germline V gives CDR1 MDHEN, CDR2 SYDVKM. The CDR3 bases are TGTGCCAGCAGCCGACAGGGGGACTACTATGGCTACACCTTC. Translated: CASSRQGDYYGYTF.

This chain links TRBV5-6 with TRBJ1-2; 7 bases align to TRBD1. V was clipped by 4 bases and J by 3 bases; unmatched bases: 9. Germline V gene data show CDR1 as SGHDT and CDR2 as YYEEEE. CDR3 length: 15 amino acids. CDR3 nucleotide sequence: TGTGCCAGCAGCGCCGGGACAGCATCACACTATGGCTACACCTTC. Translated: CASSAGTASHYGYTF.

The gene calls are TRBV19 and TRBJ2-1, with 11 bases that match TRBD1. Germline loops: CDR1 LNHDA, CDR2 SQIVND (reference sequence). The junction had 2 bases not matched to a gene; V was cut back by 1 base and J by 0 bases. The CDR3 is made up of 17 amino acids. The CDR3 DNA reads TGTGCCAGTAGTATAGGGACAGGGGGCGACTCCTACAATGAGCAGTTCTTC. This gives the protein CASSIGTGGDSYNEQFF.

This clone showed up just once. The junction shows a germline mismatch at one end, possibly a read error. This CDR3 reads CAGSLDWNTEAFF. In nucleotides, the CDR3 is TGTGCCGGCAGTCTAGACTGGAACACTGAAGCTTTCTTT. The chain carries TRBV27 and TRBJ1-1; no reliable D call. Germline loops: CDR1 MNHEY, CDR2 SMNVEV (reference sequence). The CDR3 sequence is 13 residues long.

J is TRBJ2-7 and V is TRBV7-8; 7 positions agree with TRBD1. The V gene end was trimmed by 4 bases and the J gene end by 6 bases; junction bases not matched to a gene: 12. Germline CDR1 SGHVS, CDR2 FQNEAQ. The CDR3 covers 15 residues. CDR3 nucleotide sequence: TGTGCCAGCAGCTCGTTAACAGGGGAGATTGGCGAGCAGTACTTC. Residues: CASSSLTGEIGEQYF.

In its sample, this clone was seen once. The chain couples TRBV9 to TRBJ2-3; 8 bases match TRBD1. CDR3 length equals 13 residues. CDR1 SGDLS and CDR2 YYNGEE come from the germline V gene. V trimming: 3 bases; J trimming: 9 bases; junction bases outside the gene matches: 6. The CDR3 spells CASSDGQGGTQYF. CDR3 DNA: TGTGCCAGCAGCGATGGACAGGGAGGAACGCAGTATTTT.

The sample holds a few counts of this clone. The rearrangement joins TRBV4-2 to TRBJ2-7, with D perhaps TRBD1 (6 bases). The V gene's germline CDR1 is LGHNA and CDR2 YNFKEQ. Trimming shortened V by 0 bases and J by 1 base, and 10 bases separated the two germline ends. This CDR3 is built from 15 residues. CDR3 in DNA: TGTGCCAGCAGCCAAGAGGGGGCGGGTTCCTACGAGCAGTACTTC. It is translated as CASSQEGAGSYEQYF.

The sample holds a few counts of this clone. The genes are TRBV5-1 and TRBJ1-1, with D perhaps matching TRBD1 (5 bases). Trimming took 2 bases from V and 8 from J, leaving 13 bases between them. Germline assignment: CDR1 SGHRS and CDR2 YFSETQ. This CDR3 contains 13 residues. The CDR3: CASSFGGVGEAFF. The CDR3 nucleotides are TGCGCCAGCAGCTTTGGAGGGGTCGGAGAAGCTTTCTTT. Full variable domain (rest looked up from reference TRBV5-1 and TRBJ1-1): KAGVTQTPRYLIKTRGQQVTLSCSPISGHRSVSWYQQTPGQGLQFLFEYFSETQRNKGNFPGRFSGRQFSNSRSEMNVSTLELGDSALYLCASSFGGVGEAFFGQGTRLTVV.

The chain uses TRBV2 and TRBJ1-2; 10 bases are a match to TRBD1. Per the germline V gene, CDR1 is SNHLY and CDR2 is FYNNEI. The length of the CDR3 is 13 residues. V was pared by 7 bases and J by 5 bases, with 4 bases of the junction left unmatched. The CDR3 here is CASKGQGGYGYTF. CDR3 coding DNA: TGTGCCAGCAAAGGACAGGGGGGTTATGGCTACACCTTC.

The chain recombines TRBV27 with TRBJ2-3; 7 positions agree with TRBD2. The CDR3 has 12 amino acids. The trim removed 5 bases at V and 5 bases at J, leaving 1 base unmatched. Germline V gene lookup returns CDR1 MNHEY and CDR2 SMNVEV (reference sequence). The DNA of the CDR3 is TGTGCCAGCAGTAGCGGGGTAGATACGCAGTATTTT. Its translation is CASSSGVDTQYF.

The J gene is TRBJ2-1, the V gene TRBV7-9, with D perhaps matching TRBD1 (6 bases). Trimming shortened V by 5 bases and J by 4 bases, and 12 bases separated the two germline ends. The CDR3 has 14 residues. Germline lookup yields CDR1 SEHNR and CDR2 FQNEAQ (reference sequence). For the CDR3, the DNA is TGTGCCAGCAGCGAACTACAGGGTTACAATGAGCAGTTCTTC. It encodes CASSELQGYNEQFF. Full variable domain (missing parts from reference TRBV7-9 and TRBJ2-1): DTGVSQNPRHKITKRGQNVTFRCDPISEHNRLYWYRQTLGQGPEFLTYFQNEAQLEKSRLLSDRFSAERPKGSFSTLEIQRTEQGDSAMYLCASSELQGYNEQFFGPGTRLTVL.

The rearrangement joins TRBV25-1 to TRBJ1-1, with TRBD1 matching 8 bases. The CDR3 runs to 15 residues. Germline CDR1 reads MGHDK; CDR2 reads SYGVNS. The junction had 8 bases not matched to a gene; V was cut back by 5 bases and J by 3 bases. The CDR3 sequence is CASSPYRGNDTEAFF. The CDR3 DNA sequence: TGTGCCAGCAGTCCCTACAGGGGGAATGACACTGAAGCTTTCTTT. The complete variable domain, with remaining parts taken from reference TRBV25-1 and TRBJ1-1, reads EADIYQTPRYLVIGTGKKITLECSQTMGHDKMYWYQQDPGMELHLIHYSYGVNSTEKGDLSSESTVSRIRTEHFPLTLESARPSHTSQYLCASSPYRGNDTEAFFGQGTRLTVV.

This chain uses TRBV5-6 with TRBJ1-2; D is possibly TRBD1 (5 bases). This CDR3 is 14 amino acids long. V was clipped by 0 bases and J by 6 bases, with 12 bases between them. Germline lookup yields CDR1 SGHDT and CDR2 YYEEEE. This chain's CDR3 is CASSLVTGSDGYTF. For the CDR3, the DNA is TGTGCCAGCAGCTTGGTCACAGGCTCTGATGGCTACACCTTC.

This chain uses TRBV19 with TRBJ2-2, with 9 nucleotides matching TRBD1. The CDR3 contains 16 residues. Trimming took 7 bases from V and 7 from J; bases not matched to a gene: 13. Germline CDR1 and CDR2: LNHDA and SQIVND (reference sequence). CDR3 region: CASIQTGTGFVGELFF. In DNA, the CDR3 is TGTGCCAGTATTCAAACCGGGACAGGGTTCGTCGGGGAGCTGTTTTTT.

The V and J genes are TRBV14 and TRBJ2-7; D may correspond to TRBD1 or TRBD2 (5 bases each). V shed 4 bases and J shed 2 bases, with 15 bases lying between them. Germline CDR1 SGHDN, CDR2 FVKESK. The CDR3 contains 15 residues. The CDR3 region has the DNA TGTGCCAGCAGCCCGGGACCCAATATTCCCTACGAGCAGTACTTC. Its protein product is CASSPGPNIPYEQYF.

The chain links TRBV29-1 to TRBJ2-7, with 10 bases aligning to TRBD2. Trimming at V came to 2 bases and at J to 6 bases, leaving 7 bases not matched to a gene. Germline values: CDR1 SQVTM, CDR2 ANQGSEA. The CDR3 has 14 residues. This CDR3 is CSVEKAGGGLEQYF. CDR3 in DNA: TGCAGCGTTGAAAAAGCGGGAGGGGGCCTCGAGCAGTACTTC.

The chain carries TRBV6-4 and TRBJ2-1, with 14 bases identical to TRBD2. The CDR3 is 15 residues long. Germline V gives CDR1 MRHNA, CDR2 SNTAGT. J lost 6 bases, V lost 5 bases, and 3 bases had no gene match. CDR3 in DNA: TGTGCCAGCAGTAACGGGACTAGCGGGAGCAATGAGCAGTTCTTC. Translated, it gives CASSNGTSGSNEQFF.

The V call is TRBV10-1, the J call TRBJ2-7; TRBD1 aligns across 8 bases. The CDR3 runs to 13 residues. CDR1 is WNHNN and CDR2 is SYGVQD in the germline V gene (reference sequence). V dropped 5 bases and J dropped 7; count of bases not matched to a gene: 7. The chain's CDR3 is CASSLGQAGEQYF. In nucleotides, the CDR3 is TGCGCCAGCAGTTTGGGACAGGCGGGGGAGCAGTACTTC.

The chain recombines TRBV27 with TRBJ2-5; tentatively, D is TRBD1 or TRBD2 (5 bases each). V was cut by 5 bases and J by 3 bases, with 13 bases left in between. The CDR3 is 14 residues long. Germline V gene lookup returns CDR1 MNHEY and CDR2 SMNVEV (reference sequence). The CDR3 spells CASSPLQGEETQYF. CDR3 in DNA: TGTGCCAGCAGTCCCCTTCAGGGAGAAGAGACCCAGTACTTC.

The chain recombines TRBV5-8 with TRBJ2-7; 8 bases fit TRBD1. Germline lookup yields CDR1 SGHTS and CDR2 YDEGEE. V was pared by 2 bases and J by 4 bases, with 5 bases of the junction left unmatched. This CDR3 comprises 14 residues. CDR3 protein: CASSFQGAVYEQYF. CDR3 coding DNA: TGTGCCAGCAGCTTCCAGGGGGCCGTTTACGAGCAGTACTTC.

The V call is TRBV27, the J call TRBJ1-1, with D perhaps matching TRBD1 (5 bases). Germline CDR1 and CDR2: MNHEY and SMNVEV (reference sequence). V dropped 6 bases and J dropped 4 bases, with 12 bases sitting between them. The CDR3 loop spans 13 amino acids. DNA of the CDR3: TGTGCCAGCAGCCCGCGGGGGAGCACTGAAGCTTTCTTT. Translation: CASSPRGSTEAFF.

This clone was picked up a small number of times. The chain couples TRBV7-9 to TRBJ2-2; D gene ambiguous. CDR1 SEHNR and CDR2 FQNEAQ come from the germline V gene (reference sequence). V shed 5 bases and J shed 0 bases, with 10 bases lying between them. The CDR3 totals 15 residues. The CDR3 reads CASSPAEANTGELFF. CDR3 nucleotide sequence: TGTGCCAGCAGCCCAGCAGAAGCGAACACCGGGGAGCTGTTTTTT.

This clone was seen once. The chain has TRBV27 and TRBJ1-3; D not resolved. The CDR3 length is 15 residues. The V end lost 3 bases, the J end lost 0 bases, and 9 bases lay between the germline ends. Germline V lookup: CDR1 MNHEY, CDR2 SMNVEV (reference sequence). The CDR3 region has the DNA TGTGCCAGCAGTTTGTCACGGAGCTCTGGAAACACCATATATTTT. This sequence encodes CASSLSRSSGNTIYF.

This sequence joins TRBV5-6 and TRBJ1-1; the D is unclear. The CDR3 loop spans 14 amino acids. The V gene lost 0 bases and the J gene lost 7 bases, with 13 bases spanning the gap. CDR1 is SGHDT and CDR2 is YYEEEE in the germline V gene. The CDR3 DNA follows: TGTGCCAGCAGCTTGGACTCAGGACTGCGTGAAGCTTTCTTT. As protein: CASSLDSGLREAFF. The variable domain in full, with the rest retrieved from reference TRBV5-6 and TRBJ1-1, is DAGVTQSPTHLIKTRGQQVTLRCSPKSGHDTVSWYQQALGQGPQFIFQYYEEEERQRGNFPDRFSGHQFPNYSSELNVNALLLGDSALYLCASSLDSGLREAFFGQGTRLTVV.

The chain uses TRBV6-6 and TRBJ2-3; D possibly corresponds to TRBD2 (5 bases). This CDR3 contains 12 residues. Germline V gives CDR1 MNHNY, CDR2 SVGAGI (reference sequence). Trimming removed 3 bases from V and 6 bases from J, with 7 bases in between. CDR3: CASSYGEDTQYF. In nucleotides, the CDR3 is TGTGCCAGCAGTTATGGGGAGGATACGCAGTATTTT.

This clone showed up just a few times. This chain links TRBV4-3 with TRBJ2-1; TRBD2 agrees at 8 bases. The germline gives CDR1 LGHNA, CDR2 YSLEER. Losses at the gene ends were 0 bases for V and 6 bases for J; bases not matched to a gene: 7. The CDR3 sequence is 16 residues long. The chain's CDR3 is CASSQDPAGASNEQFF. CDR3 coding DNA: TGCGCCAGCAGCCAAGACCCAGCGGGGGCCTCCAATGAGCAGTTCTTC.

The genes are TRBV19 and TRBJ1-2; D remains ambiguous. Germline V CDR1 and CDR2: LNHDA, SQIVND (reference sequence). CDR3 length equals 14 residues. V dropped 3 bases and J dropped 4 bases, with 12 bases sitting between them. The CDR3 region is CASSISAAGYGYTF. The CDR3 coding sequence is TGTGCCAGTAGTATCAGCGCGGCAGGCTATGGCTACACCTTC. The whole variable domain, remainder taken from reference TRBV19 and TRBJ1-2, is DGGITQSPKYLFRKEGQNVTLSCEQNLNHDAMYWYRQDPGQGLRLIYYSQIVNDFQKGDIAEGYSVSREKKESFPLTVTSAQKNPTAFYLCASSISAAGYGYTFGSGTRLTVV.

This clone was seen once. The rearrangement links TRBV6-5 to TRBJ2-7, with D perhaps TRBD1 (6 bases). Trimming stripped 2 bases from V and 2 bases from J, with 10 bases between. CDR3 length: 14 amino acids. CDR1 is MNHEY and CDR2 is SVGAGI in the germline V gene. The CDR3 coding sequence is TGTGCCAGCAGTTACGTGGCAGGGGCCTACGAGCAGTACTTC. It encodes CASSYVAGAYEQYF.

This chain joins TRBV6-5 and TRBJ2-3; 11 bases are a match to TRBD2. V dropped 4 bases and J dropped 6; count of bases not matched to a gene: 6. CDR3 size: 15 residues. The germline CDR1 and CDR2 sequences are MNHEY and SVGAGI. CDR3 in DNA: TGTGCCAGCAGTTTGGGACTAGCGGTTCGGGATACGCAGTATTTT. Its protein is CASSLGLAVRDTQYF.

The V gene is TRBV7-6, the J gene TRBJ2-1; 12 bases align to TRBD2. Per germline, CDR1 SGHVS and CDR2 FNYEAQ. The CDR3 runs to 19 residues. The junction had 12 bases not matched to a gene; V was cut back by 4 bases and J by 2 bases. The CDR3 protein is CASSYGLAGQSTPYNEQFF. CDR3 coding DNA: TGTGCCAGCAGCTACGGACTAGCGGGACAATCCACCCCCTACAATGAGCAGTTCTTC.

The chain employs TRBV4-1 and TRBJ2-3; 11 bases match TRBD1. CDR1 and CDR2 from the germline V gene are MGHRA and YSYEKL. This CDR3 is 17 amino acids long. The ends lost 0 bases at V and 2 bases at J; junction bases unmatched: 4. The CDR3 loop is CASSQEGDRGYTDTQYF. Here the CDR3 DNA reads TGCGCCAGCAGCCAAGAGGGGGACAGGGGGTACACAGATACGCAGTATTTT.